This TCR beta chain was recorded in a study of prognosis after radiotherapy for stage I lung cancer. At the level of the study: Patients with tumors diagnosed as squamous cell carcinoma numbered about seven, and those with adenocarcinoma eleven to twelve. In 3 to 5 fractions, radiotherapy was administered as SBRT with a biologically effective dose of at least 100 Gy.

Using two-round multiplex PCR, the authors amplified TCR beta CDR3 from genomic DNA. The use of primers specific to each TRBV and TRBJ gene characterized first-round PCR. One entry per CDR3 protein results from TCRdb running MiXCR on the multiplex PCR reads. Among over 45,000 distinct CDR3 sequences listed, around 27% were seen once. Note on this clonotype: Its antigen is unidentified. A far larger clone is a single base away, which makes a read error likely.

With 4 bases removed from V and 7 bases from J, the gap between germline ends came to 20 bases. There are 15 residues in the CDR3. The germline V gene has CDR1 SGHTA and CDR2 FQGNSA. Study conclusions and caveats: After stereotactic body radiation therapy, patients with later distant metastases showed lower Shannon entropy. There was a fall in unique TCR clone counts after stereotactic body radiation therapy, median 10,088 versus 6,861.

The sequence was collected from a donor aged 50 or older with non-small cell lung cancer. This chain joins TRBV7-2 and TRBJ2-7, with TRBD1 as a possible D gene (5 bases). The specimen was PBMCs, collected before or after stereotactic body radiation therapy (not recorded which). CDR3 loop: CASSSGRASYNEQYF. In DNA form, the CDR3 reads TGTGCCAGCAGCTCCGGCAGGGCGAGCTACAATGAGCAGTACTTC.